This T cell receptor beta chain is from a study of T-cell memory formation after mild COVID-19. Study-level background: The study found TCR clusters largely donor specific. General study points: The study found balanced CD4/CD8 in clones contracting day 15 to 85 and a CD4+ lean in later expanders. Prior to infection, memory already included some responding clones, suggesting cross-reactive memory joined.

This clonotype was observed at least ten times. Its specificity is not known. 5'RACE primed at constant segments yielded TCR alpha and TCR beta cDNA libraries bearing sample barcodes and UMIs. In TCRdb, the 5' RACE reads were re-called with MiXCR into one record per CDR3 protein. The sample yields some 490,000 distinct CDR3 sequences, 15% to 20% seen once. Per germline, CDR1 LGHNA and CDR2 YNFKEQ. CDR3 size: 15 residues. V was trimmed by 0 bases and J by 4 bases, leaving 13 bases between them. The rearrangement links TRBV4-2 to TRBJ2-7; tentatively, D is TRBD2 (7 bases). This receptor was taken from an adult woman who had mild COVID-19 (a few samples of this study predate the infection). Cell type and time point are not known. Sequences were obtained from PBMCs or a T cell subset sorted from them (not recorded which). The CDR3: CASSQEYGGQYEQYF. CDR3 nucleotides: TGTGCCAGCAGCCAAGAGTACGGGGGGCAGTACGAGCAGTACTTC.